This T cell receptor (beta chain) stems from a study of blood T cells in healthy people across ages. Study results and limitations: Significant beta diversity loss was already apparent by age approximately 40, declining roughly linearly. Correlation between TCR beta diversity and naive T cell percentage was strong.

The people who gave samples were healthy Caucasians from Russia, aged about 6 to 100. PBMCs were isolated at a quantity of at least 7 million per sample. On this clonotype itself: The antigen remains undetermined.

Next came a second PCR, run for roughly 6 to 11 cycles, which used a sample-barcoded 5' primer along with a J-beta primer mix. TCRdb re-derived calls from the 5' RACE reads in MiXCR, one entry per CDR3 protein. The table shows approximately 850,000 distinct CDR3 sequences, with over 45% occurring only once. The V segment lost 4 bases and the J segment 4 bases; nucleotides outside the gene matches: 4. CDR1 and CDR2 (germline): DFQATT, SNEGSKA (reference sequence). This CDR3 is built from 15 residues. The chain recombines TRBV20-1 with TRBJ2-5; 15 positions match TRBD2. Sequencing used blood. This TCR came from a man aged 25 to 40 in good health. The CDR3 region is CSANGLAGGRETQYF. In DNA form, the CDR3 reads TGCAGTGCTAACGGACTAGCGGGAGGGCGAGAGACCCAGTACTTC.